The 20 T cell receptor beta chains in this list originate from one sample, sequenced in a study of regulatory T cells in long-lasting Graves disease. CDR3-region Arm-PCR and iRepertoire HTBI primers produced the TCR beta libraries. Each CDR3 protein gets one entry after TCRdb re-called the multiplex PCR reads with MiXCR. The sample shows about 430,000 distinct CDR3 sequences, roughly 21% of them seen only once. Documented time point: persistent/refractory GD, antithyroid drugs over 5 years with positive TRAb. The TCR library was made from RNA extracted from PBMCs. This sample comprised peripheral blood mononuclear cells (PBMCs), obtained when the disease was refractory, from a patient treated with antithyroid drugs. Every receptor here comes from a female donor with Graves disease.

The rearrangement joins TRBV20-1 to TRBJ2-3; 9 bases agree with TRBD2. V lost 6 bases to trimming and J lost 2 bases; unmatched junction nucleotides: 6. This CDR3 is 14 amino acids long. Germline CDR1 and CDR2: DFQATT and SNEGSKA (reference sequence). The CDR3 nucleotides are TGCAGTGCCAGACTAGCGGTTCACACAGATACGCAGTATTTT. Translating it yields CSARLAVHTDTQYF.

This clonotype was detected many times. The chain links TRBV7-3 to TRBJ1-1; 9 bases agree with TRBD1. The J segment lost 6 bases and the V segment lost 5 bases, leaving 4 bases of the junction unmatched. CDR3 length: 13 amino acids. The V gene's germline CDR1 is SGHTA and CDR2 FQGTGA. The CDR3 DNA follows: TGTGCCAGCAGCGAGACAGGGGGTCCTGAAGCTTTCTTT. It specifies CASSETGGPEAFF.

Here the CDR3 DNA reads TGTGCCAGCAGCTTTGGGGGGACGGGGGAGCAGTACTTC. Translating it yields CASSFGGTGEQYF. The rearrangement links TRBV5-6 to TRBJ2-7, with TRBD2 as a possible D gene (6 bases). V lost 2 bases and J 7 bases, leaving 13 bases between the germline ends. In germline, CDR1 is SGHDT, CDR2 YYEEEE. The CDR3 spans 13 residues.

This clonotype was counted at least ten times. The rearrangement uses TRBV28 and TRBJ1-1; perhaps TRBD1 as D (6 bases). Germline V gene data show CDR1 as MDHEN and CDR2 as SYDVKM. The CDR3 covers 13 residues. The ends were cut back, 7 bases at V and 1 base at J, with 10 bases in the middle. As DNA, the CDR3 is TGTGCCAGCATTCAGGACAGGAACACTGAAGCTTTCTTT. The encoded protein is CASIQDRNTEAFF.

V is TRBV28 and J is TRBJ1-1; possible D gene TRBD1, 5 bases. CDR1 is MDHEN and CDR2 is SYDVKM in the germline V gene. V gave up 3 bases and J gave up 0 bases, with 20 bases separating them. The CDR3 covers 18 residues. The CDR3 sequence is CASSFPKFREQVNTEAFF. In nucleotides, the CDR3 is TGTGCCAGCAGTTTCCCCAAGTTTAGGGAACAGGTGAACACTGAAGCTTTCTTT.

This chain connects TRBV5-1 to TRBJ2-7; D is perhaps TRBD2 (6 bases). CDR1 SGHRS and CDR2 YFSETQ come from the germline V gene. The CDR3 is 14 amino acids. The V end lost 4 bases, the J end lost 2 bases, and 13 bases lay between the germline ends. CDR3 in DNA: TGCGCCAGCAGCCCGGAAGGAGGGGCCTACGAGCAGTACTTC. Amino acid sequence: CASSPEGGAYEQYF.

This clonotype showed up just a few times. The chain recombines TRBV5-1 with TRBJ1-1, with 7 bases aligning to TRBD1. This CDR3 has 16 amino acids. From germline, CDR1 is SGHRS and CDR2 YFSETQ. The ends lost 4 bases at V and 2 bases at J; junction bases unmatched: 11. In DNA, the CDR3 is TGCGCCAGCAGCATCCAAGAGACAGGGTTCAACACTGAAGCTTTCTTT. Amino acids: CASSIQETGFNTEAFF.

The chain uses TRBV6-1 and TRBJ2-6; D is perhaps TRBD1 (6 bases). Germline V gene lookup returns CDR1 MNHNS and CDR2 SASEGT. This CDR3 is built from 14 residues. The V gene lost 6 bases and the J gene lost 2 bases, with 8 bases spanning the gap. The CDR3 sequence: CASRPGAGANVLTF. The CDR3 DNA reads as TGTGCCAGCAGACCAGGGGCTGGGGCCAACGTCCTGACTTTC.

This clonotype showed up many times. This chain uses TRBV2 with TRBJ1-1; D unclear. The germline V gene encodes CDR1 SNHLY and CDR2 FYNNEI. This CDR3 has 15 amino acids. V dropped 4 bases and J dropped 0 bases, with 12 bases sitting between them. This CDR3 reads CASSVGPTLNTEAFF. CDR3 nucleotides: TGTGCCAGCAGTGTAGGGCCGACTCTGAACACTGAAGCTTTCTTT. Full variable domain (rest looked up from reference TRBV2 and TRBJ1-1): EPEVTQTPSHQVTQMGQEVILRCVPISNHLYFYWYRQILGQKVEFLVSFYNNEISEKSEIFDDQFSVERPDGSNFTLKIRSTKLEDSAMYFCASSVGPTLNTEAFFGQGTRLTVV.

This clonotype was detected ten times or more. The chain links TRBV6-1 to TRBJ1-2; weak D call: TRBD1 (6 bases). Germline CDR1 is MNHNS and CDR2 is SASEGT. Trimming took 5 bases from V and 3 from J, leaving 25 bases between them. The CDR3 has 18 residues. CDR3 nucleotides: TGTGCCAGCAGTACCCGCCTAAGGGGGAGGCGAGGAGACTATGGCTACACCTTC. It translates to CASSTRLRGRRGDYGYTF.

In the case of this clonotype: A much larger clone differs by one base, so this may be a read error. The rearrangement links TRBV28 to TRBJ1-4, with D unresolved. V lost 3 bases and J 3 bases, leaving 8 bases between the germline ends. The V gene's germline CDR1 is MDHEN and CDR2 SYDVKM. CDR3 size: 14 residues. CDR3 in DNA: TGTGCCAGCAGTTTCGTCTGCTCTAATGAAAAACTGTTTTTT. This encodes CASSFVCSNEKLFF.

In this sample, this clonotype turned up many times. A much larger clone sits a single nucleotide away, making a read error possible. V gene TRBV6-1 combines with J gene TRBJ1-5; D ambiguous. From germline, CDR1 is MNHNS and CDR2 SASEGT. This CDR3 has 12 residues. V was clipped by 2 bases and J by 1 base, with 0 bases between them. CDR3 sequence (DNA): TGTGCCAGCAGTGAAAGCAATCAGCCCCAGCATTTT. Its translation: CASSESNQPQHF.

This rearrangement joins TRBV7-9 to TRBJ2-3; D not resolved. CDR1 is SEHNR and CDR2 is FQNEAQ in the germline V gene (reference sequence). The V end was cut by 3 bases, the J end by 0 bases, with 7 bases between. This CDR3 has 14 residues. CDR3 residues: CASSFSSSTDTQYF. The CDR3 coding sequence is TGTGCCAGCAGCTTTAGTAGTAGCACAGATACGCAGTATTTT. Full variable domain (outside the CDR3, taken from reference TRBV7-9 and TRBJ2-3): DTGVSQNPRHKITKRGQNVTFRCDPISEHNRLYWYRQTLGQGPEFLTYFQNEAQLEKSRLLSDRFSAERPKGSFSTLEIQRTEQGDSAMYLCASSFSSSTDTQYFGPGTRLTVL.

This clonotype was seen at least ten times. This chain links TRBV12-3 or TRBV12-4 with TRBJ1-2; a weak D match, TRBD1 (5 bases). Trimming shortened V by 5 bases and J by 4 bases, and 14 bases separated the two germline ends. The CDR3 is 14 amino acids. CDR3 sequence: CASSLTRGGYGYTF. The DNA of the CDR3 is TGTGCCAGCAGTCTCACGCGGGGGGGCTATGGCTACACCTTC.

V is TRBV10-1 and J is TRBJ2-7; no firm D call. The CDR3 spans 12 residues. The germline V and J ends were trimmed by 0 bases and 5 bases, with 5 bases remaining between them. Germline CDR1 WNHNN, CDR2 SYGVQD (reference sequence). Written as DNA, the CDR3 is TGCGCCAGCAGTGAGTCCTGGGACGAGCAGTACTTC. Protein: CASSESWDEQYF.

This clonotype was recorded many times. The chain couples TRBV3-1 to TRBJ2-7; possibly TRBD1 or TRBD2 for D (5 bases each). Germline assignment: CDR1 LGHDT and CDR2 YNNKEL (reference sequence). The V gene lost 1 base and the J gene lost 3 bases, with 10 bases spanning the gap. The CDR3 extends over 14 amino acids. The CDR3 spells CASSQGVGDYEQYF. In nucleotides, the CDR3 is TGTGCCAGCAGCCAAGGCGTGGGGGACTACGAGCAGTACTTC.

This clonotype was counted at least ten times. The rearrangement joins TRBV12-3 or TRBV12-4 to TRBJ2-7; 12 bases match TRBD2. Losses at the gene ends were 5 bases for V and 7 bases for J; bases not matched to a gene: 6. The CDR3 has 14 amino acids. The CDR3 reads CASSKLAGGSEQYF. Here the CDR3 DNA reads TGTGCCAGCAGTAAACTAGCGGGAGGTAGTGAGCAGTACTTC.

The table lists this clonotype with many counts. The rearrangement links TRBV5-1 to TRBJ2-2; the match to TRBD1 covers 10 bases. This CDR3 has 15 amino acids. CDR1 is SGHRS, CDR2 YFSETQ, per germline. V lost 4 bases, J lost 7 bases, and 7 bases stayed unmatched. CDR3 in amino acids: CASSPGQGYVGELFF. CDR3 nucleotides: TGCGCCAGCAGCCCGGGACAGGGGTATGTCGGGGAGCTGTTTTTT.

This clonotype was seen a handful of times. This clone may be a read error of a much larger clone one base away. Here the CDR3 omits its conserved ending phenylalanine or tryptophan, so a read error is the likely source. This rearrangement joins TRBV5-1 to TRBJ2-7, with TRBD2 as a possible D gene (5 bases). Trimming pared 4 bases from V and 2 bases from J, leaving 19 bases between. The CDR3 totals 16 residues. Germline lookup yields CDR1 SGHRS and CDR2 YFSETQ. CDR3 amino acids: CASSERVGSGTYEQYL. The CDR3 DNA reads as TGCGCCAGCAGCGAGAGGGTGGGAAGCGGAACCTACGAGCAGTACCTC.

This clonotype was observed at least ten times. The genes are TRBV6-2 or TRBV6-3 and TRBJ2-4; D is possibly TRBD2 (6 bases). V gave up 5 bases and J gave up 9 bases, with 17 bases separating them. CDR1 is MNHEY, CDR2 SVGEGT, per germline. The CDR3 has 14 amino acids. Written as DNA, the CDR3 is TGTGCCAGCAGTGAATGGAGGGAGAGCGGCATTCAGTACTTC. Its translation is CASSEWRESGIQYF.